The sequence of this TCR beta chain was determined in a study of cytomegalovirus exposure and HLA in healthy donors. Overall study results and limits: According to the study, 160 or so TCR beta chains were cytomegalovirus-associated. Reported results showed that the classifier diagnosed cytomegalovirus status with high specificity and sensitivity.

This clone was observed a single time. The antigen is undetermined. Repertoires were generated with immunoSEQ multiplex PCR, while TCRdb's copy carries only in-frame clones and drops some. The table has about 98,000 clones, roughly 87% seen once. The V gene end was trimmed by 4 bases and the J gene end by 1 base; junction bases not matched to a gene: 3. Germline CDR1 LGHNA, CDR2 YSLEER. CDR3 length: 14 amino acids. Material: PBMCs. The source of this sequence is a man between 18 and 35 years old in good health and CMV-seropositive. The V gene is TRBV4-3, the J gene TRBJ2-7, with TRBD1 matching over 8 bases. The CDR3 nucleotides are TGCGCCAGCAGCCCCCGGACAGGGTCCTACGAGCAGTACTTC. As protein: CASSPRTGSYEQYF.